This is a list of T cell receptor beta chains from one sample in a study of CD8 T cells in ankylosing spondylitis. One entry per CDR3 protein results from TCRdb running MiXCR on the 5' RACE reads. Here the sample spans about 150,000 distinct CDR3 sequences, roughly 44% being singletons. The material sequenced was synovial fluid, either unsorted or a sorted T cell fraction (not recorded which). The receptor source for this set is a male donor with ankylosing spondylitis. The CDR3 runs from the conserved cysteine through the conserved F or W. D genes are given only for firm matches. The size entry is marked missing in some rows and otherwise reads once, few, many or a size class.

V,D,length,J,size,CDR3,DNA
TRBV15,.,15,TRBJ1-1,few,CATSRSQTGNTEAFF,TGTGCCACCAGCAGATCCCAGACAGGGAACACTGAAGCTTTCTTT
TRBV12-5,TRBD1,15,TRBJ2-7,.,CASGLPKDRAYEQYF,TGTGCTAGTGGTTTGCCCAAGGACAGGGCCTACGAGCAGTACTTC
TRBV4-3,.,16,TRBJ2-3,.,CASSSLGGDGTDTQYF,TGCGCCAGCAGCTCCCTAGGGGGAGACGGCACAGATACGCAGTATTTT
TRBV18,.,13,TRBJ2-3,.,CASSPRRTMTQYF,TGTGCCAGCTCCCCGCGGCGAACTATGACGCAGTATTTT
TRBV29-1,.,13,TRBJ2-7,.,CSVSGTGSHEQYF,TGCAGCGTTTCCGGTACAGGGTCCCACGAGCAGTACTTC
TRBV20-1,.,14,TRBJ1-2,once,CSAPTLGSTYGYTF,TGCAGTGCTCCGACTCTAGGGTCGACGTATGGCTACACCTTC
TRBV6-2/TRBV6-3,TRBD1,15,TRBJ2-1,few,CASSPPGTDYNEQFF,TGTGCCAGCAGTCCTCCCGGGACAGACTACAATGAGCAGTTCTTC
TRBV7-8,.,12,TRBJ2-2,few,CAFDRNTGELFF,TGTGCTTTTGACAGGAACACCGGGGAGCTGTTTTTT
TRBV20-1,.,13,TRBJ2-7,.,CSARTGRVYEQYF,TGCAGTGCCCGGACAGGGAGGGTCTACGAGCAGTACTTC
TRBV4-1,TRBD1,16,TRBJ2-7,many,CASSQEQGTGSDEQYF,TGCGCCAGCAGCCAAGAGCAAGGGACAGGGTCGGACGAGCAGTACTTC
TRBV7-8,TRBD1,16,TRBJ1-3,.,CASSTRTGPIGNTIYF,TGTGCCAGCAGCACACGGACAGGGCCGATAGGAAACACCATATATTTT
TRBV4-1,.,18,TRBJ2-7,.,CASSQDLIWSPGSYEQYF,TGCGCCAGCAGCCAAGATTTGATCTGGTCTCCCGGTTCCTACGAGCAGTACTTC
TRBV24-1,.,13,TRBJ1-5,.,CATRGQINQPQHF,TGTGCCACCAGAGGACAAATCAATCAGCCCCAGCATTTT
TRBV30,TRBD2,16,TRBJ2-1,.,CAWRSGDTEKYNEQFF,TGTGCCTGGCGTAGCGGGGACACCGAAAAATACAATGAGCAGTTCTTC
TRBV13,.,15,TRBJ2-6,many,CASSFGSSGANVLTF,TGTGCCAGCAGCTTCGGGAGCTCTGGGGCCAACGTCCTGACTTTC
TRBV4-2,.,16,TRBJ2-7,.,CASSQVWDRTVYEQYF,TGTGCCAGCAGCCAAGTGTGGGATAGGACGGTCTACGAGCAGTACTTC
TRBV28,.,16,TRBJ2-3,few,CASSSWDDSYTDTQYF,TGTGCCAGCAGTTCGTGGGACGACTCCTACACAGATACGCAGTATTTT
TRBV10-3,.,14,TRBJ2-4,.,CAISPRGGKNIQYF,TGTGCCATCAGTCCAAGGGGGGGGAAAAACATTCAGTACTTC
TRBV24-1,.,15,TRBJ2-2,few,CATSAPGLDTGELFF,TGTGCCACCAGTGCTCCGGGTCTGGACACCGGGGAGCTGTTTTTT
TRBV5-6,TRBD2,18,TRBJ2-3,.,CASSLGLAGKTSTDTQYF,TGTGCCAGCAGCTTGGGACTAGCGGGAAAAACTAGCACAGATACGCAGTATTTT